What follows are 17 T cell receptor beta chains derived from one specimen sequenced in a study of cytomegalovirus exposure and HLA in healthy donors. Primers for the PCR totalled 60 Vbeta and 13 Jbeta. Assay used: immunoSEQ multiplex PCR; TCRdb lists only in-frame clones, some missing. The top ten hold roughly 2% of the sample, which has 150,000 to 200,000 clones, around 75% seen once. The sample taken for sequencing was PBMCs. The source is a human donor in good health.

This clone came up once. The rearrangement joins TRBV7-2 to TRBJ2-5; maybe TRBD1 (6 bases). CDR3 size: 15 residues. V was shortened by 2 bases and J by 5 bases, with 15 bases between the two germline ends. Per the germline V gene, CDR1 is SGHTA and CDR2 is FQGNSA. CDR3: CASSLLAGEWETQYF. CDR3 sequence (DNA): TGTGCCAGCAGCTTATTGGCAGGGGAGTGGGAGACCCAGTACTTC.

Worth noting for this clone: Within the sample, other DNA sequences also encode this same CDR3. The chain uses TRBV7-2 and TRBJ2-5; D is perhaps TRBD1 (6 bases). V lost 4 bases and J 5 bases, leaving 26 bases between the germline ends. Germline-derived CDR1 and CDR2 are SGHTA and FQGNSA. CDR3 length equals 18 residues. This CDR3 reads CASSSPRSGERSQETQYF. Here the CDR3 DNA reads TGTGCCAGCAGCTCCCCGCGATCAGGGGAGAGAAGTCAGGAGACCCAGTACTTC.

V and J are TRBV7-9 and TRBJ1-3; TRBD1 is a possible D gene (6 bases). Per the germline V gene, CDR1 is SEHNR and CDR2 is FQNEAQ (reference sequence). The CDR3 runs 19 residues. V dropped 5 bases and J dropped 2 bases, with 25 bases sitting between them. The CDR3 loop reads CASSPGLPGRGATGNTIYF. In DNA, the CDR3 is TGTGCCAGCAGCCCAGGCCTCCCGGGCCGGGGGGCTACTGGAAACACCATATATTTT.

The chain carries TRBV5-4 and TRBJ1-1; the match to TRBD1 covers 8 bases. This CDR3 is 15 amino acids long. The ends lost 2 bases at V and 1 base at J; junction bases unmatched: 4. Germline CDR1 and CDR2: SGHNT and YYREEE (reference sequence). The CDR3 spells CASSLIDRGNTEAFF. The CDR3 nucleotides are TGTGCCAGCAGCTTAATTGACAGGGGGAACACTGAAGCTTTCTTT.

This chain uses TRBV4-1 with TRBJ2-5, with 8 bases identical to TRBD2. Germline CDR1 and CDR2: MGHRA and YSYEKL. V was pared by 2 bases and J by 5 bases, with 13 bases of the junction left unmatched. This CDR3 has 17 amino acids. The CDR3 sequence is CASSQIDGGALSETQYF. DNA of the CDR3: TGCGCCAGCAGCCAAATCGACGGGGGGGCGTTATCGGAGACCCAGTACTTC.

The V and J genes are TRBV7-2 and TRBJ1-2; the match to TRBD1 covers 9 bases. V was clipped by 4 bases and J by 7 bases; unmatched bases: 16. CDR1 is SGHTA, CDR2 FQGNSA, per germline. The CDR3 has 17 amino acids. The CDR3 here is CASSSDRDRVKASGYTF. The CDR3 DNA sequence: TGTGCCAGCAGCTCCGACCGGGACAGGGTGAAGGCAAGTGGCTACACCTTC.

The V call is TRBV5-8, the J call TRBJ2-7; TRBD1 is a possible D gene (7 bases). The germline gives CDR1 SGHTS, CDR2 YDEGEE. The CDR3 has 14 residues. The germline V and J ends were trimmed by 5 bases and 4 bases, with 16 bases remaining between them. CDR3 amino acids: CASRTRRGHYEQYF. CDR3 DNA: TGTGCCAGCAGAACTCGGAGGGGGCATTACGAGCAGTACTTC.

This chain connects TRBV4-1 to TRBJ1-1; TRBD1 matches at 12 bases. Losses at the gene ends were 4 bases for V and 0 bases for J; bases not matched to a gene: 3. In germline, CDR1 is MGHRA, CDR2 YSYEKL. The CDR3 is 16 amino acids. CDR3 loop: CASSRGTGGMNTEAFF. The CDR3 DNA reads as TGCGCCAGCAGCCGCGGGACAGGGGGCATGAACACTGAAGCTTTCTTT.

This chain links TRBV6-1 with TRBJ1-6; 10 bases align to TRBD1. Germline CDR1 is MNHNS and CDR2 is SASEGT. Trimming took 6 bases from V and 7 from J; bases not matched to a gene: 3. This CDR3 region has 14 residues. The CDR3 region is CASRGQGKNSPLHF. The CDR3 DNA sequence: TGTGCCAGCAGGGGACAGGGGAAGAATTCACCCCTCCACTTT.

The chain combines TRBV4-1 with TRBJ1-1; D possibly corresponds to TRBD1 (6 bases). The V end lost 0 bases, the J end lost 1 base, and 9 bases lay between the germline ends. CDR1 and CDR2 from the germline V gene are MGHRA and YSYEKL. The CDR3 has 15 residues. CDR3 sequence (DNA): TGCGCCAGCAGCCAAGATCAGGGGACGAACACTGAAGCTTTCTTT. Translating gives CASSQDQGTNTEAFF.

J is TRBJ2-4 and V is TRBV28, with D possibly TRBD1 on 6 matching bases. Germline V CDR1 and CDR2: MDHEN, SYDVKM. With 7 bases removed from V and 0 bases from J, the gap between germline ends came to 16 bases. The CDR3 totals 16 residues. Here the CDR3 DNA reads TGTGCCAGCACCACAGACAGGACGCTAGCCAAAAACATTCAGTACTTC. Encoded protein: CASTTDRTLAKNIQYF.

The J gene is TRBJ2-1, the V gene TRBV27, with 7 bases matching TRBD2. The V gene end was trimmed by 5 bases and the J gene end by 9 bases; junction bases not matched to a gene: 16. Germline CDR1 MNHEY, CDR2 SMNVEV (reference sequence). This CDR3 has 16 amino acids. CDR3 nucleotide sequence: TGTGCCAGCAGTCCGGTTGGAGGACTAGTTCCTTCTGAGCAGTTCTTC. Translation: CASSPVGGLVPSEQFF.

The V call is TRBV9, the J call TRBJ2-7; 8 nucleotides match TRBD1. CDR1 is SGDLS and CDR2 is YYNGEE in the germline V gene. V lost 4 bases, J lost 4 bases, and 7 bases stayed unmatched. This CDR3 has 14 residues. This chain's CDR3 is CASSPRQGTYEQYF. The CDR3 DNA follows: TGTGCCAGCAGCCCCCGACAGGGGACATACGAGCAGTACTTC.

This clone was seen once. The gene calls are TRBV6-5 and TRBJ2-3, with 8 bases fitting TRBD2. Looked up from germline, CDR1 is MNHEY and CDR2 is SVGAGI. The V segment lost 5 bases and the J segment 2 bases; nucleotides outside the gene matches: 6. This CDR3 contains 15 residues. CDR3: CASSPIAGNTDTQYF. The CDR3 nucleotides read TGTGCCAGCAGTCCGATAGCGGGAAACACAGATACGCAGTATTTT.

CDR3 sequence: CASSSGAPYNEQFF. CDR3 coding DNA: TGTGCCAGCAGTAGCGGGGCTCCTTACAATGAGCAGTTCTTC. The chain combines TRBV6-5 with TRBJ2-1; 7 bases agree with TRBD2. Germline V gene sequence: CDR1 MNHEY, CDR2 SVGAGI. Trimming took 5 bases from V and 4 from J; bases not matched to a gene: 5. The length of the CDR3 is 14 residues.

V gene TRBV7-9 combines with J gene TRBJ2-3; TRBD2 aligns across 7 bases. The CDR3 contains 15 residues. After removal of 5 bases from V and 3 bases from J, the junction contained 8 bases not matched to a gene. CDR1 SEHNR and CDR2 FQNEAQ come from the germline V gene (reference sequence). The chain's CDR3 is CASSPGGSSTDTQYF. The CDR3 DNA is TGTGCCAGCAGCCCCGGGGGGTCTTCGACAGATACGCAGTATTTT.

This rearrangement joins TRBV7-9 to TRBJ1-4; 8 nucleotides match TRBD1. Germline V lookup: CDR1 SEHNR, CDR2 FQNEAQ (reference sequence). After removal of 0 bases from V and 7 bases from J, the junction contained 7 bases not matched to a gene. CDR3 length: 16 residues. This CDR3 reads CASSLAIGQGGEKLFF. The CDR3 DNA reads TGTGCCAGCAGCTTAGCCATCGGACAGGGAGGTGAAAAACTGTTTTTT.